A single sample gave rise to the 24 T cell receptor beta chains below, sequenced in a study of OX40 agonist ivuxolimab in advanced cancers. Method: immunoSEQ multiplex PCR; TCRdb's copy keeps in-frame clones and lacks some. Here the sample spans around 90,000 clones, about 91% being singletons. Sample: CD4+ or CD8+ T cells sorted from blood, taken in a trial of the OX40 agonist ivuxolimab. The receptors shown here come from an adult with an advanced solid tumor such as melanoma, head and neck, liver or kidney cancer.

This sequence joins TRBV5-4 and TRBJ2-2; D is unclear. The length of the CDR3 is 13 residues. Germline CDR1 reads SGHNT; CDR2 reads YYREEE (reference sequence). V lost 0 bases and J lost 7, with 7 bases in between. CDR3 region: CASSLGVGGELFF. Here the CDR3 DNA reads TGTGCCAGCAGCTTGGGGGTGGGCGGGGAGCTGTTTTTT.

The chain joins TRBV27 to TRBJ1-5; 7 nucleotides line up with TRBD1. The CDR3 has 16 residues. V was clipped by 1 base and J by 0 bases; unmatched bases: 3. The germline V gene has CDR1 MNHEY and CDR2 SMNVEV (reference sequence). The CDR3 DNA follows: TGTGCCAGCAGTTTATGGGGGACAGATAGCAATCAGCCCCAGCATTTT. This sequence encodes CASSLWGTDSNQPQHF.

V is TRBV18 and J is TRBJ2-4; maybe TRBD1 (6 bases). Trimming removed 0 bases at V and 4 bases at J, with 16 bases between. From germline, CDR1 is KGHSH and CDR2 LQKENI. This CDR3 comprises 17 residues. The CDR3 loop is CASSPPNREAIKNIQYF. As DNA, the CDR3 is TGTGCCAGCTCACCACCGAACAGGGAAGCGATAAAAAACATTCAGTACTTC.

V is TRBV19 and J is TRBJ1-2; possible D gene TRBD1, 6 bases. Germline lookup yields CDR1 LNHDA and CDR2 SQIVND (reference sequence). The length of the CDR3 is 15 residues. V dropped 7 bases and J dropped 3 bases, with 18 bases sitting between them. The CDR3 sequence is CASKGRGSKHYGYTF. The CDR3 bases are TGTGCCAGTAAAGGCAGGGGAAGTAAGCACTATGGCTACACCTTC.

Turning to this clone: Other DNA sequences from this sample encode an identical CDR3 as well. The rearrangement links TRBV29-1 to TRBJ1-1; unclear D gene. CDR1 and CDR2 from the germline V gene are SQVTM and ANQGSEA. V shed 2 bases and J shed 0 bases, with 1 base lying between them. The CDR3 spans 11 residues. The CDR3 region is CSVEMNTEAFF. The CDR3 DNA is TGCAGCGTTGAAATGAACACTGAAGCTTTCTTT.

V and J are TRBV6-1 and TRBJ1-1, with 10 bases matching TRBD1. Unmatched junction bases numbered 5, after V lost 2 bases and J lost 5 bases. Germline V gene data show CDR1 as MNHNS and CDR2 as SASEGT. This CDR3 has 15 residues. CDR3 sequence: CASSEYRDRGTEAFF. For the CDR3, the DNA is TGTGCCAGCAGTGAATACCGGGACAGGGGAACTGAAGCTTTCTTT.

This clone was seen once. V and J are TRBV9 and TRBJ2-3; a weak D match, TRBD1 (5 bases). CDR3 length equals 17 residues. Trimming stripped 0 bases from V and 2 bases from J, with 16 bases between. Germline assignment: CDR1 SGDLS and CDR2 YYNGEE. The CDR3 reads CASSVDQGAAPTDTQYF. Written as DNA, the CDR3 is TGTGCCAGCAGCGTAGACCAAGGGGCCGCCCCCACAGATACGCAGTATTTT.

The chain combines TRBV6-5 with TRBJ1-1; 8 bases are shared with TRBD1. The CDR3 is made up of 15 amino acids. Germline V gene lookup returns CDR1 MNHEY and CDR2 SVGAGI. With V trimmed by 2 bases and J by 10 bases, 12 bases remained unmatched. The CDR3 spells CASSYLGQGASGAFF. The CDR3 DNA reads TGTGCCAGCAGTTACCTCGGCCAGGGGGCTTCGGGAGCTTTCTTT.

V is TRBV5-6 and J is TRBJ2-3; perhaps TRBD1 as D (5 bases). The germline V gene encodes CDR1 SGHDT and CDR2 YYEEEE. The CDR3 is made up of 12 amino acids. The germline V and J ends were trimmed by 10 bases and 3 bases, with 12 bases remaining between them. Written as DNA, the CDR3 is TGTGCCTCTGACAGAGATACAGATACGCAGTATTTT. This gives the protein CASDRDTDTQYF.

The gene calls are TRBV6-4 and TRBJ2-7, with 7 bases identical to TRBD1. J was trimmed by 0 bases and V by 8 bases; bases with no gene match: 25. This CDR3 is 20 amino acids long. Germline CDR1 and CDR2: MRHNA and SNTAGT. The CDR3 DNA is TGTGCCAGCCCGAGTAGTCGTAAAGGGGGCTTTGGGTATAACTCCTACGAGCAGTACTTC. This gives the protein CASPSSRKGGFGYNSYEQYF.

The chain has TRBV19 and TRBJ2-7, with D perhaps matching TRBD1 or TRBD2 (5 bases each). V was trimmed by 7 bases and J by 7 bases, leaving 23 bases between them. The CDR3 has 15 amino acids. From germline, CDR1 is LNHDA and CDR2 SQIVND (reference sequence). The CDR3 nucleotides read TGTGCCAGTACCGAGGGCCTGTCAGGGCGAGGTGAGCAGTACTTC. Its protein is CASTEGLSGRGEQYF.

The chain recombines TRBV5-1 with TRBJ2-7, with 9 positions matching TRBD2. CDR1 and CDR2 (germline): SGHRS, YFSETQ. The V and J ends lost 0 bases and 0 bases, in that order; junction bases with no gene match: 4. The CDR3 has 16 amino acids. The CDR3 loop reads CASSLGLAGTSYEQYF. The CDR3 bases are TGCGCCAGCAGCTTGGGGCTAGCGGGGACCTCCTACGAGCAGTACTTC. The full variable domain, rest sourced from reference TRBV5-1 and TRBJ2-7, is KAGVTQTPRYLIKTRGQQVTLSCSPISGHRSVSWYQQTPGQGLQFLFEYFSETQRNKGNFPGRFSGRQFSNSRSEMNVSTLELGDSALYLCASSLGLAGTSYEQYFGPGTRLTVT.

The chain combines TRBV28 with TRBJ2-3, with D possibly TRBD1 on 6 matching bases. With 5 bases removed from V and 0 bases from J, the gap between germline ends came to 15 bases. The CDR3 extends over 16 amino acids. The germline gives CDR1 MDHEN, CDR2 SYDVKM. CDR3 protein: CASSPPGTPSTDTQYF. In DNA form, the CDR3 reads TGTGCCAGCAGTCCACCCGGGACACCCAGCACAGATACGCAGTATTTT.

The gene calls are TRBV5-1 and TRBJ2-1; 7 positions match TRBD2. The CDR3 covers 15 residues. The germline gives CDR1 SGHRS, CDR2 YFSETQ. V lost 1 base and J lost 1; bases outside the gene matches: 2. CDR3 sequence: CASSLLSGSYNEQFF. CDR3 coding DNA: TGCGCCAGCAGCTTGCTTAGCGGGTCCTACAATGAGCAGTTCTTC.

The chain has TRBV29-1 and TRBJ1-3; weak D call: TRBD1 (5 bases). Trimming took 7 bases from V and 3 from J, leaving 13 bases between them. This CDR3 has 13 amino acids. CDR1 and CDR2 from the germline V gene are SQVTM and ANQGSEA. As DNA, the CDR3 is TGCAGCGGCGGCACGGGGGGTGGAAACACCATATATTTT. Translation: CSGGTGGGNTIYF. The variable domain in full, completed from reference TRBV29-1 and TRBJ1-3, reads SAVISQKPSRDICQRGTSLTIQCQVDSQVTMMFWYRQQPGQSLTLIATANQGSEATYESGFVIDKFPISRPNLTFSTLTVSNMSPEDSSIYLCSGGTGGGNTIYFGEGSWLTVV.

DNA for the CDR3: TGTGCCAGCAGCCCCCGGGTCCCCACTAGCGGGTCGGACACCGGGGAGCTGTTTTTT. Protein sequence: CASSPRVPTSGSDTGELFF. This rearrangement joins TRBV4-2 to TRBJ2-2; 9 bases are shared with TRBD2. This CDR3 is built from 19 residues. Germline V CDR1 and CDR2: LGHNA, YNFKEQ. Losses at the gene ends were 4 bases for V and 3 bases for J; bases not matched to a gene: 15.

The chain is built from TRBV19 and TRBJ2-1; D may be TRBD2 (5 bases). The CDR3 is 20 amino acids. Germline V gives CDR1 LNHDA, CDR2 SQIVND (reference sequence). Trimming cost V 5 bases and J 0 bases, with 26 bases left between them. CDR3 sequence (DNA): TGTGCCAGTAGTCCGGAGGAGGCGGTTTCTTACTCAAGCTCCTACAATGAGCAGTTCTTC. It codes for CASSPEEAVSYSSSYNEQFF.

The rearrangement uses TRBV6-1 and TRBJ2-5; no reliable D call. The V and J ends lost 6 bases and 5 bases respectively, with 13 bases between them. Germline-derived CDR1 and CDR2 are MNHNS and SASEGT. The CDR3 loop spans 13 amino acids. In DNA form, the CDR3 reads TGTGCCAGCAGAGGGTCCCCTTCGGAGACCCAGTACTTC. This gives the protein CASRGSPSETQYF.

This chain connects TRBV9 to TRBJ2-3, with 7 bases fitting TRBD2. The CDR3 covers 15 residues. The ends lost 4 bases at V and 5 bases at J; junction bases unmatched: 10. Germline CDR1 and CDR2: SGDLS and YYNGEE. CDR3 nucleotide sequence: TGTGCCAGCAGCAAGGCCGGGGGGATAGTAGATACGCAGTATTTT. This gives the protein CASSKAGGIVDTQYF.

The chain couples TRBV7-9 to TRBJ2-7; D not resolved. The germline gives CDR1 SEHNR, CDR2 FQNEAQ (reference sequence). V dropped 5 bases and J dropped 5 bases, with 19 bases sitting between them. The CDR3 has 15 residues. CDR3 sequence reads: CASSPNPPGPNEQYF. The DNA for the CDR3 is TGTGCCAGCAGCCCCAACCCTCCAGGTCCCAACGAGCAGTACTTC.

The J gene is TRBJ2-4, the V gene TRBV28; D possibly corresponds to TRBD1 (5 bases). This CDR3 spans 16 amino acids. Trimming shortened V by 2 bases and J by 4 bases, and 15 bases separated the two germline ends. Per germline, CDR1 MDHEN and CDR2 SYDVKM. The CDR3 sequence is CASSLGAGNEKNIQYF. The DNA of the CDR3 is TGTGCCAGCAGTTTAGGGGCAGGGAATGAAAAAAACATTCAGTACTTC.

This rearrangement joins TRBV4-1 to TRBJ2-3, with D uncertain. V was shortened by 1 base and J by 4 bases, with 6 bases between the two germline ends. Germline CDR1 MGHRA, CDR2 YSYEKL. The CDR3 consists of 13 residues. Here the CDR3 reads CASSQVVADTQYF. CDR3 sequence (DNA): TGCGCCAGCAGCCAAGTCGTGGCAGATACGCAGTATTTT.

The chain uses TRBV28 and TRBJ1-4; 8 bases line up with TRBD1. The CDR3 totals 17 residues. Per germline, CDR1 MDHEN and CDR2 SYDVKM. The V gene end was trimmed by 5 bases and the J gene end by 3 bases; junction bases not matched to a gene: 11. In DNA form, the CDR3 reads TGTGCCAGCAGTGAAACCCGCAGGGGGCGGCCTAATGAAAAACTGTTTTTT. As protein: CASSETRRGRPNEKLFF.

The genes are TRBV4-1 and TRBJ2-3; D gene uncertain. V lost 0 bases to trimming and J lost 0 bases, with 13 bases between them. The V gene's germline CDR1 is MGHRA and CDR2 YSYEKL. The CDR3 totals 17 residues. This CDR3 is CASSQDGSGSSTDTQYF. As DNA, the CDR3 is TGCGCCAGCAGCCAAGATGGGTCCGGGTCTAGCACAGATACGCAGTATTTT.